This T cell receptor beta chain was retrieved from a study of early T cells in non-severe SARS-CoV-2 infection. Study summary: Sequencing targeted bulk RNA from unsorted whole blood, leaving chains unpaired.

The V and J ends lost 7 bases and 5 bases respectively, with 11 bases between them. The CDR3 covers 12 residues. TCRdb re-called the 5' RACE reads with MiXCR, one entry per CDR3 protein. The table has some 80,000 distinct CDR3 sequences, around 5% seen once. In this sample, this clonotype turned up many times. This sequence was found in an adult who was a healthcare worker with PCR-confirmed SARS-CoV-2 infection or an uninfected control (not recorded which). The source was whole blood, collected at baseline. This chain joins TRBV12-3 or TRBV12-4 and TRBJ1-1, with D perhaps matching TRBD1 (5 bases). CDR3 nucleotide sequence: TGTGCCAGCACCAAGGGACGGACTGAAGCTTTCTTT. It codes for CASTKGRTEAFF.